The present T cell receptor beta chain was sequenced within a study of T cells expressing NK-cell markers. The overall study: In sorted CD3+CD56+NKG2C+, CD3+CD56+NKG2C- and CD3+CD56-NKG2C+ T cells, TCR beta repertoires were obtained. The authors sequenced eight donors, of whom seven were HCMV-seropositive and one was seronegative.

Details on this clonotype: Its antigen is undetermined.

This CDR3 has 15 residues. Germline V lookup: CDR1 ENHRY, CDR2 SYGVKD. Whole-study findings and limits: Dominance of the CD3+CD56-NKG2C+ fraction by these clonotypes also held in several donors. Dominant NKG2C+ clonotypes in a handful of donors made up roughly 1.0-7.0% of CD8+ T cells.

TCRdb processed the 5' RACE reads again and assigns one entry to each CDR3 protein, with no DNA. The sample data list roughly 350,000 distinct CDR3 sequences. The V call is TRBV10-3, the J call TRBJ2-2; TCRdb reports TRBD2, a call that lacks DNA to check it against. The sequence came from a man aged 18-69 years in good health. Sequencing was performed on blood T cells: a sorted CD56 or NKG2C T cell subset, CD4+ or CD8+ T cells, or bulk PBMC T cells (not recorded which). The chain's CDR3 is CAISRGGVNTGELFF.